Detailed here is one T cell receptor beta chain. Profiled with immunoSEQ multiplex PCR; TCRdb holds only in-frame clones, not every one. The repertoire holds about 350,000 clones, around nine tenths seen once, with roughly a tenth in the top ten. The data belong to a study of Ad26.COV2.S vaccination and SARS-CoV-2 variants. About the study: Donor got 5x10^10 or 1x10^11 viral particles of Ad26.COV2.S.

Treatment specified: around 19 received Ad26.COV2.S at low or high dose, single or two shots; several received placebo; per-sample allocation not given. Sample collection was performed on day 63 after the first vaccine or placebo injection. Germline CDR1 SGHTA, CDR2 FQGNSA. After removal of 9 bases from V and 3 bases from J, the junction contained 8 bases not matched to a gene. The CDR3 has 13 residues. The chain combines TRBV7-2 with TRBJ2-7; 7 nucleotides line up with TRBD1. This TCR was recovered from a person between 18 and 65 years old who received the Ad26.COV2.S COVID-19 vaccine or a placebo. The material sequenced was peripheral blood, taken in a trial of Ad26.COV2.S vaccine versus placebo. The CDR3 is CASRATGVYEQYF. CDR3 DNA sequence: TGTGCCAGTAGGGCCACAGGGGTCTACGAGCAGTACTTC. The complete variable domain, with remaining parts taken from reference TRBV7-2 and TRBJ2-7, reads GAGVSQSPSNKVTEKGKDVELRCDPISGHTALYWYRQSLGQGLEFLIYFQGNSAPDKSGLPSDRFSAERTGGSVSTLTIQRTQQEDSAVYLCASRATGVYEQYFGPGTRLTVT.